Shown below are 19 T cell receptor beta chains from a single sample sequenced in a study of cytomegalovirus exposure and HLA in healthy donors. Researchers ran the PCR with 60 Vbeta and 13 Jbeta primers. Clones were sequenced by immunoSEQ multiplex PCR, and TCRdb holds only the in-frame ones, with some missing. Among roughly 130,000 clones listed, about four fifths were seen once. Material for sequencing was PBMCs. These receptors were obtained from a male donor in good health and CMV-seropositive.

This chain joins TRBV7-8 and TRBJ2-1; 9 positions match TRBD2. The V and J ends lost 5 bases and 4 bases, in that order; junction bases with no gene match: 6. The CDR3 spans 15 residues. In germline, CDR1 is SGHVS, CDR2 FQNEAQ. The CDR3 is CASSISGRWYNEQFF. CDR3 nucleotides: TGTGCCAGCAGCATTAGCGGGAGATGGTACAATGAGCAGTTCTTC.

The chain recombines TRBV11-2 with TRBJ2-2; 8 bases are a match to TRBD2. The CDR3 spans 16 residues. The germline V gene encodes CDR1 SGHAT and CDR2 FQNNGV. Trimming took 1 base from V and 6 from J; bases not matched to a gene: 7. The DNA for the CDR3 is TGTGCCAGCAGCTTAGTACGTGACGGGAGGGCCGGGGAGCTGTTTTTT. Translated, it gives CASSLVRDGRAGELFF. The full variable domain, completed using reference TRBV11-2 and TRBJ2-2, is EAGVAQSPRYKIIEKRQSVAFWCNPISGHATLYWYQQILGQGPKLLIQFQNNGVVDDSQLPKDRFSAERLKGVDSTLKIQPAKLEDSAVYLCASSLVRDGRAGELFFGEGSRLTVL.

The chain combines TRBV6-1 with TRBJ2-5; 7 positions match TRBD1. Trimming cost V 5 bases and J 3 bases; bases outside gene matches: 9. The germline V gene has CDR1 MNHNS and CDR2 SASEGT. This CDR3 has 15 amino acids. In nucleotides, the CDR3 is TGTGCCAGCAGTTTATTTCCGGGACAGAAAGAGACCCAGTACTTC. Its translation is CASSLFPGQKETQYF.

The genes are TRBV27 and TRBJ2-7; D remains ambiguous. V lost 4 bases and J lost 5, with 6 bases in between. From germline, CDR1 is MNHEY and CDR2 SMNVEV (reference sequence). This CDR3 has 11 amino acids. CDR3 in amino acids: CASSWAHEQYF. In DNA, the CDR3 is TGTGCCAGCAGTTGGGCCCACGAGCAGTACTTC.

The chain joins TRBV29-1 to TRBJ2-7; 8 positions match TRBD2. Germline CDR1 reads SQVTM; CDR2 reads ANQGSEA. With V trimmed by 5 bases and J by 0 bases, 6 bases remained unmatched. The length of the CDR3 is 14 residues. The CDR3 region is CSVRPSGSSYEQYF. The CDR3, as DNA: TGCAGCGTTCGTCCCAGCGGGAGCTCCTACGAGCAGTACTTC.

The count of this clone is one. The V and J genes are TRBV19 and TRBJ2-3; TRBD1 matches at 7 bases. Germline V gene sequence: CDR1 LNHDA, CDR2 SQIVND (reference sequence). This CDR3 has 17 amino acids. Trimming at V came to 4 bases and at J to 4 bases, leaving 14 bases not matched to a gene. The CDR3 DNA reads TGTGCCAGTAGTACTACAGGGGAATTCGTCGCAGCAGATACGCAGTATTTT. Residues: CASSTTGEFVAADTQYF.

J is TRBJ1-1 and V is TRBV30, with D uncertain. The CDR3 has 12 residues. V lost 1 base, J lost 8 bases, and 11 bases lay in between. Germline V CDR1 and CDR2: GTSNPN, SVGIG (reference sequence). CDR3 nucleotide sequence: TGTGCCTGGAGTGGAACAGTAAGAGAAGCTTTCTTT. Its translation is CAWSGTVREAFF. The whole variable domain, remainder taken from reference TRBV30 and TRBJ1-1, is SQTIHQWPATLVQPVGSPLSLECTVEGTSNPNLYWYRQAAGRGLQLLFYSVGIGQISSEVPQNLSASRPQDRQFILSSKKLLLSDSGFYLCAWSGTVREAFFGQGTRLTVV.

V is TRBV9 and J is TRBJ2-2, with D perhaps matching TRBD2 (5 bases). Germline-derived CDR1 and CDR2 are SGDLS and YYNGEE. The CDR3 runs 17 residues. Trimming took 0 bases from V and 6 from J, leaving 18 bases between them. CDR3 coding DNA: TGTGCCAGCAGCGTAGTCTCGTCATCTAGCATGGCCGGGGAGCTGTTTTTT. This sequence encodes CASSVVSSSSMAGELFF.

The rearrangement joins TRBV6-5 to TRBJ2-5; D not resolved. V was clipped by 5 bases and J by 5 bases, with 9 bases between them. CDR1 is MNHEY, CDR2 SVGAGI, per germline. The length of the CDR3 is 12 residues. The CDR3 loop is CASSPSVETQYF. The CDR3 nucleotides read TGTGCCAGCAGTCCCTCAGTCGAGACCCAGTACTTC.

The chain has TRBV6-1 and TRBJ2-5, with 8 bases identical to TRBD1. After removal of 2 bases from V and 5 bases from J, the junction contained 10 bases not matched to a gene. The CDR3 sequence is 16 residues long. Germline V gene sequence: CDR1 MNHNS, CDR2 SASEGT. CDR3 loop: CASSEQSAGGLETQYF. CDR3 DNA: TGTGCCAGCAGTGAACAGTCAGCAGGGGGCTTGGAGACCCAGTACTTC.

The V gene is TRBV4-1, the J gene TRBJ2-2; 8 bases are shared with TRBD2. After removal of 6 bases from V and 4 bases from J, the junction contained 7 bases not matched to a gene. The CDR3 sequence is 15 residues long. CDR1 MGHRA and CDR2 YSYEKL come from the germline V gene. Written as DNA, the CDR3 is TGCGCCAGCAGTCTCGGGGGGGCCGGCACCGGGGAGCTGTTTTTT. It translates to CASSLGGAGTGELFF.

In this sample, this clone turned up once. CDR3: CAILNNEQFF. The DNA of the CDR3 is TGTGCCATCTTAAACAATGAGCAGTTCTTC. This chain joins TRBV7-9 and TRBJ2-1; D uncertain. This CDR3 is 10 amino acids long. The germline gives CDR1 SEHNR, CDR2 FQNEAQ (reference sequence). The V gene lost 10 bases and the J gene lost 5 bases, with 6 bases spanning the gap. Based on the CDR3 plus reference TRBV7-9 and TRBJ2-1, the full variable domain is DTGVSQNPRHKITKRGQNVTFRCDPISEHNRLYWYRQTLGQGPEFLTYFQNEAQLEKSRLLSDRFSAERPKGSFSTLEIQRTEQGDSAMYLCAILNNEQFFGPGTRLTVL.

The V gene is TRBV13, the J gene TRBJ1-4; a weak D match, TRBD1 (6 bases). Germline V gives CDR1 PRHDT, CDR2 FYEKMQ (reference sequence). The CDR3 contains 15 residues. Trimming removed 4 bases at V and 8 bases at J, with 17 bases between. CDR3 nucleotide sequence: TGTGCCAGCAGCTACCGACTGACGACAGGCGAAAAACTGTTTTTT. Protein: CASSYRLTTGEKLFF.

V usage is TRBV25-1 and J usage is TRBJ2-7; tentative D call: TRBD1 (5 bases). The CDR3 is 16 residues long. CDR1 is MGHDK and CDR2 is SYGVNS in the germline V gene. Deletions cut 2 bases from V and 1 base from J, with 15 bases between. The CDR3 DNA follows: TGTGCCAGCAGTGAACAGGGAAAGGGCATTTCCTACGAGCAGTACTTC. Translating it yields CASSEQGKGISYEQYF.

This clone was recorded only once. The CDR3 sequence is CASSGGTTRPNTGELFF. CDR3 nucleotides: TGCGCCAGCAGCGGGGGGACTACCCGACCAAACACCGGGGAGCTGTTTTTT. The chain links TRBV4-1 to TRBJ2-2; 7 bases are a match to TRBD2. CDR3 length: 17 residues. The germline CDR1 and CDR2 sequences are MGHRA and YSYEKL. Germline trimming cut 5 bases from V and 2 bases from J; bases unmatched to any gene: 11.

V usage is TRBV10-3 and J usage is TRBJ1-5; maybe TRBD1 (5 bases). Germline lookup yields CDR1 ENHRY and CDR2 SYGVKD. V lost 0 bases to trimming and J lost 7 bases, with 10 bases between them. CDR3 length: 14 amino acids. As DNA, the CDR3 is TGTGCCATCAGTGAGTCAGGGGTGAGCCAGCCCCAGCATTTT. Protein: CAISESGVSQPQHF.

The CDR3 sequence is CASSELGPGRALSGYTF. DNA for the CDR3: TGTGCCAGCAGTGAACTTGGGCCAGGGAGGGCTCTTAGCGGCTACACCTTC. This chain links TRBV6-1 with TRBJ1-2; weak D call: TRBD1 (5 bases). CDR1 and CDR2 (germline): MNHNS, SASEGT. The CDR3 totals 17 residues. Between the trimmed V and J ends, which lost 2 bases and 8 bases, there was a span of 24 bases.

This clone has just a few counts. This chain joins TRBV4-3 and TRBJ1-4; D is unclear. V was shortened by 0 bases and J by 5 bases, with 10 bases between the two germline ends. CDR1 and CDR2 (germline): LGHNA, YSLEER. The CDR3 has 15 amino acids. The CDR3: CASSQDLGRNEKLFF. CDR3 nucleotide sequence: TGCGCCAGCAGCCAAGATCTAGGGAGGAATGAAAAACTGTTTTTT.

The J gene is TRBJ2-1, the V gene TRBV11-2; 11 positions agree with TRBD2. Germline trimming cut 4 bases from V and 6 bases from J; bases unmatched to any gene: 5. The CDR3 spans 15 residues. Per the germline V gene, CDR1 is SGHAT and CDR2 is FQNNGV. In nucleotides, the CDR3 is TGTGCCAGCAGCTGGGGGACTAGCGGTTTCAATGAGCAGTTCTTC. Protein sequence: CASSWGTSGFNEQFF.